A single sample gave rise to the 12 T cell receptor beta chains below, sequenced in a study of CD8 T cells in ankylosing spondylitis. MiXCR, applied by TCRdb to the 5' RACE reads, yields one record per CDR3 protein. This table holds 250,000 to 300,000 distinct CDR3 sequences, 15% to 20% found once. Sample: blood, either unsorted or a sorted T cell fraction (not recorded which). The source is a male donor with ankylosing spondylitis or in good health (not recorded which).

This clonotype was picked up many times. The V gene is TRBV6-1, the J gene TRBJ2-7; D might be TRBD2 (6 bases). Germline V gene data show CDR1 as MNHNS and CDR2 as SASEGT. The CDR3 length is 13 residues. The V end lost 6 bases, the J end lost 2 bases, and 11 bases lay between the germline ends. The CDR3 nucleotides are TGTGCCAGCAGAACCGGGGGTACCTACGAGCAGTACTTC. Its translation: CASRTGGTYEQYF.

The chain uses TRBV24-1 and TRBJ2-1; TRBD2 might be the D (7 bases). The V gene's germline CDR1 is KGHDR and CDR2 SFDVKD. The CDR3 loop spans 13 amino acids. Trimming removed 9 bases at V and 6 bases at J, with 14 bases between. This chain's CDR3 is CATGGGRGNEQFF. The DNA of the CDR3 is TGTGCCACCGGGGGCGGGAGAGGCAATGAGCAGTTCTTC.

In the case of this clonotype: A much larger clone sits a single nucleotide away, making a read error possible. V is TRBV25-1 and J is TRBJ2-2; TRBD1 is a possible D gene (7 bases). Germline CDR1 is MGHDK and CDR2 is SYGVNS. This CDR3 region has 14 residues. The CDR3 bases are TGTGCCAGCACCCGGGACAGTAACACCGGGGGGCTGTTTTTT. Amino acids: CASTRDSNTGGLFF. Looking up the rest from reference TRBV25-1 and TRBJ2-2 gives the full variable domain: EADIYQTPRYLVIGTGKKITLECSQTMGHDKMYWYQQDPGMELHLIHYSYGVNSTEKGDLSSESTVSRIRTEHFPLTLESARPSHTSQYLCASTRDSNTGGLFFGEGSRLTVL.

There are a few counts of this clonotype. This chain uses TRBV7-3 with TRBJ2-1; D is unresolved. Germline-derived CDR1 and CDR2 are SGHTA and FQGTGA. The CDR3 contains 15 residues. V shed 5 bases and J shed 5 bases, with 16 bases lying between them. CDR3 nucleotides: TGTGCCAGCAGCACAGATGGGAACTTGGACAATGAGCAGTTCTTC. This encodes CASSTDGNLDNEQFF.

There are a few counts of this clonotype. The chain couples TRBV11-1 to TRBJ2-2; possibly TRBD1 for D (5 bases). Germline CDR1 SGHAT, CDR2 FQDESV (reference sequence). CDR3 length: 15 amino acids. The germline V and J ends were trimmed by 1 base and 4 bases, with 10 bases remaining between them. The CDR3 spells CASSLGRDSTGELFF. Here the CDR3 DNA reads TGTGCCAGCAGCTTAGGCCGAGACAGCACCGGGGAGCTGTTTTTT.

This clonotype was detected only a few times. The chain carries TRBV4-1 and TRBJ2-7, with D tentatively TRBD1 or TRBD2 (5 bases each). The germline gives CDR1 MGHRA, CDR2 YSYEKL. This CDR3 region has 14 residues. The germline V and J ends were trimmed by 0 bases and 7 bases, with 13 bases remaining between them. The CDR3 nucleotides are TGCGCCAGCAGCCAAGACGGGACGGCCGTGGAGCAGTACTTC. It translates to CASSQDGTAVEQYF.

This clonotype appeared a few times. This chain joins TRBV4-3 and TRBJ2-1; D is unclear. CDR1 and CDR2 from the germline V gene are LGHNA and YSLEER. The CDR3 runs to 15 residues. V shed 0 bases and J shed 3 bases, with 9 bases lying between them. DNA for the CDR3: TGCGCCAGCAGCCAAGACGGAAACAACTACAATGAGCAGTTCTTC. It codes for CASSQDGNNYNEQFF.

The chain links TRBV7-2 to TRBJ2-1; 8 nucleotides line up with TRBD1. There are 15 residues in the CDR3. V lost 2 bases and J lost 6; bases outside the gene matches: 6. Per the germline V gene, CDR1 is SGHTA and CDR2 is FQGNSA. CDR3 nucleotides: TGTGCCAGCAGCTTACCCCGGACAGGGTCCAATGAGCAGTTCTTC. This codes for CASSLPRTGSNEQFF. Filled out from reference TRBV7-2 and TRBJ2-1, the complete variable domain reads GAGVSQSPSNKVTEKGKDVELRCDPISGHTALYWYRQSLGQGLEFLIYFQGNSAPDKSGLPSDRFSAERTGGSVSTLTIQRTQQEDSAVYLCASSLPRTGSNEQFFGPGTRLTVL.

The J gene is TRBJ2-3, the V gene TRBV20-1; TRBD2 might be the D (6 bases). This CDR3 contains 14 residues. Trimming removed 6 bases from V and 0 bases from J, with 13 bases in between. The germline CDR1 and CDR2 sequences are DFQATT and SNEGSKA (reference sequence). The CDR3 bases are TGCAGTGCCAGTAGCGGTTTTAGCACAGATACGCAGTATTTT. It codes for CSASSGFSTDTQYF.

The chain carries TRBV3-1 and TRBJ2-1, with 12 bases identical to TRBD2. In germline, CDR1 is LGHDT, CDR2 YNNKEL (reference sequence). CDR3 size: 18 residues. V shed 6 bases, J shed 0 bases, and the junction held 9 bases outside the gene matches. The CDR3 DNA sequence: TGTGCCAGCAGTTCGGCTAGCGGGAGGGCGGGCTCCTACAATGAGCAGTTCTTC. Protein sequence: CASSSASGRAGSYNEQFF.

The chain's CDR3 is CASSETGDSGETQYF. The CDR3 coding sequence is TGTGCCAGCAGTGAAACCGGTGATAGTGGGGAGACCCAGTACTTC. The rearrangement joins TRBV25-1 to TRBJ2-5; D not certain. Between the trimmed V and J ends, which lost 2 bases and 5 bases, there was a span of 15 bases. CDR3 size: 15 residues. CDR1 is MGHDK, CDR2 SYGVNS, per germline.

This clonotype was seen many times. The rearrangement links TRBV4-3 to TRBJ2-2; 7 nucleotides align to TRBD1. This CDR3 is built from 15 residues. The J segment lost 8 bases and the V segment lost 3 bases, leaving 9 bases of the junction unmatched. Germline CDR1 and CDR2: LGHNA and YSLEER. The CDR3 loop reads CASSQYTGVGGELFF. The CDR3 DNA is TGCGCCAGCAGCCAGTACACAGGGGTGGGGGGGGAGCTGTTTTTT.